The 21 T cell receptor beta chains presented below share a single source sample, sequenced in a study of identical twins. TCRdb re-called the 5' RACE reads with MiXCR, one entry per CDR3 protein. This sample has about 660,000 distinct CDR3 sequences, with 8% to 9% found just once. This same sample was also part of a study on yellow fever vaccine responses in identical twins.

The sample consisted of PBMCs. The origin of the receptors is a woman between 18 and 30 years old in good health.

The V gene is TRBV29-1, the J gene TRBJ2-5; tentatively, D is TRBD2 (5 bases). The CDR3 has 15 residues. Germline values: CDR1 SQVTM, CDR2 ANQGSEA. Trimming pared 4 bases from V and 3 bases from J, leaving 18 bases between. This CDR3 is CSVGTPVPGEETQYF. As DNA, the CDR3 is TGCAGCGTTGGAACCCCGGTCCCCGGGGAAGAGACCCAGTACTTC.

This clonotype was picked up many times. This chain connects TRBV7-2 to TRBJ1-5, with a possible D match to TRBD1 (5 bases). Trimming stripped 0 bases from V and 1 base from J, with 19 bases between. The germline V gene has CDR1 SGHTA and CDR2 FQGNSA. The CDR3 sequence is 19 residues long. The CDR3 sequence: CASSLAPRTNPWSNQPQHF. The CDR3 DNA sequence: TGTGCCAGCAGCTTAGCCCCCAGGACAAACCCGTGGAGCAATCAGCCCCAGCATTTT.

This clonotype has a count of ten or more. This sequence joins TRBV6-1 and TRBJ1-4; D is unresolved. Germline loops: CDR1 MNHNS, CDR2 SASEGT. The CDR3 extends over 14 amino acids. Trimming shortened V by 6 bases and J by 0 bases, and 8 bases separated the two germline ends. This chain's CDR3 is CASSPLSTNEKLFF. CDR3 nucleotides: TGTGCCAGCAGCCCTCTTTCAACTAATGAAAAACTGTTTTTT.

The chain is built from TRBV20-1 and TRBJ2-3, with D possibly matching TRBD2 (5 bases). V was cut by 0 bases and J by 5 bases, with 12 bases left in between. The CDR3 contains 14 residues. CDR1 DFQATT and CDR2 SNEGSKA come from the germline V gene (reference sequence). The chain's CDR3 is CSARDSTRVDTQYF. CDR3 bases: TGCAGTGCTAGAGATTCAACGAGGGTAGATACGCAGTATTTT.

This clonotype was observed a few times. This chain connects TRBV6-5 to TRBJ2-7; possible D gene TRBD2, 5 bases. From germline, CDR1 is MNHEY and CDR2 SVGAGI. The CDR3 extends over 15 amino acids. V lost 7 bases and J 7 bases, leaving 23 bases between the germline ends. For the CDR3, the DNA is TGTGCCAGCACTCTACTAGGGAGTGCTTTGGAGGAGCAGTACTTC. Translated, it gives CASTLLGSALEEQYF.

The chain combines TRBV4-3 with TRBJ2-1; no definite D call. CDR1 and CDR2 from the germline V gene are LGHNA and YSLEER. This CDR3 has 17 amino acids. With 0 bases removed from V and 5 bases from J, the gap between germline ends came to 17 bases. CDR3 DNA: TGCGCCAGCAGCCAAGAAGGCGGCATGCCTTTGGACAATGAGCAGTTCTTC. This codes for CASSQEGGMPLDNEQFF.

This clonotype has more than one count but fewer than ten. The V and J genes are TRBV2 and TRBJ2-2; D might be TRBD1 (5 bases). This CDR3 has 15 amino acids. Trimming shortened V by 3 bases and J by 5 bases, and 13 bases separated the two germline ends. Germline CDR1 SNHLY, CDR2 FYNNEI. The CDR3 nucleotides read TGTGCCAGCAGTGAGACGTCAGGGCGGACCGGGGAGCTGTTTTTT. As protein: CASSETSGRTGELFF.

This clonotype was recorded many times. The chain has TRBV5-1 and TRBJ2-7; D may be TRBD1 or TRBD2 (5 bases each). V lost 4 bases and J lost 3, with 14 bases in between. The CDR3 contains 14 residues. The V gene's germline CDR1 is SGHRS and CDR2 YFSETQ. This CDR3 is CASSTKGPIYEQYF. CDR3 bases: TGCGCCAGCAGCACCAAGGGACCGATCTACGAGCAGTACTTC.

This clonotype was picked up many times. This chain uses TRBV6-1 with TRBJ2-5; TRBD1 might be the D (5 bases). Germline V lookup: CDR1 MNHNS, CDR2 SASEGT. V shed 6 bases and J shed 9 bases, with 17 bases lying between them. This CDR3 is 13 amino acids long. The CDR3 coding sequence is TGTGCCAGCAGAGCCACAGGTCTGGTGGCCCAGTACTTC. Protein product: CASRATGLVAQYF.

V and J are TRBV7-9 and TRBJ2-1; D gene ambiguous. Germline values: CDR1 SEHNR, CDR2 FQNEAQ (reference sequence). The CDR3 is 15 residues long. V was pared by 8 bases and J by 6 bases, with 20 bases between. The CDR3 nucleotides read TGTGCCAGCCAAAGAGGCACCTCCTCTTTCAATGAGCAGTTCTTC. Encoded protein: CASQRGTSSFNEQFF. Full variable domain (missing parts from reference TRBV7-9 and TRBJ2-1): DTGVSQNPRHKITKRGQNVTFRCDPISEHNRLYWYRQTLGQGPEFLTYFQNEAQLEKSRLLSDRFSAERPKGSFSTLEIQRTEQGDSAMYLCASQRGTSSFNEQFFGPGTRLTVL.

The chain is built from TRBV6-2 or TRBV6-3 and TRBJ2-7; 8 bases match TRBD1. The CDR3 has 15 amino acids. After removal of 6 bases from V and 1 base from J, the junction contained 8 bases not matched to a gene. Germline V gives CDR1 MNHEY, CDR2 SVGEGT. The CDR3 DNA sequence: TGTGCCAGCAGGGACTGGGGACAGGCATCCTACGAGCAGTACTTC. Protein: CASRDWGQASYEQYF.

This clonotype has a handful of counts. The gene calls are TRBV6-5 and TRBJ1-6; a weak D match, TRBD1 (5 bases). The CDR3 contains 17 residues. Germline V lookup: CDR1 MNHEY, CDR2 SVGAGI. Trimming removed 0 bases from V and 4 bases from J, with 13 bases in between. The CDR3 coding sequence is TGTGCCAGCAGTTACTCGATAGGGGAGGCATATAATTCACCCCTCCACTTT. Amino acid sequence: CASSYSIGEAYNSPLHF.

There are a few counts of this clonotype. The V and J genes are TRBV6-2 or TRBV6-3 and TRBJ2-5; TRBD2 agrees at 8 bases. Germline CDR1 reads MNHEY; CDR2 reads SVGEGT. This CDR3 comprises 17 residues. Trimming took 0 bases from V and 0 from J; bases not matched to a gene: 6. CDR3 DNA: TGTGCCAGCAGTTACTCGCGGAGCGGGAGAAACCAAGAGACCCAGTACTTC. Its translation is CASSYSRSGRNQETQYF.

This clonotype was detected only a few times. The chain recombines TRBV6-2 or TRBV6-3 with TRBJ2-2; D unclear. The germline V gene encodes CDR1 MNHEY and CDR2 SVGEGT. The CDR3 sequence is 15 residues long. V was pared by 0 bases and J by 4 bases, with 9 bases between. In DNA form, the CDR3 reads TGTGCCAGCAGTTACTCGATAGGTACCACCGGGGAGCTGTTTTTT. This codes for CASSYSIGTTGELFF.

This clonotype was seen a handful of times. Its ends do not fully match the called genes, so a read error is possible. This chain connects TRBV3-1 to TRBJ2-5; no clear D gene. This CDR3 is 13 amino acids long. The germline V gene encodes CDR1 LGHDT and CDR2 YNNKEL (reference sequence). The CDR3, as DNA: TGTGCCAGCAGTCAAGTTGGGTTAGAGACCCAGTACTTC. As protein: CASSQVGLETQYF.

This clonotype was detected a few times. The CDR3 reads CASTGGGQETQYF. CDR3 in DNA: TGTGCCAGCACCGGGGGGGGCCAAGAGACCCAGTACTTC. The chain employs TRBV28 and TRBJ2-5; 8 bases agree with TRBD2. V lost 7 bases, J lost 1 base, and 2 bases stayed unmatched. Germline V gives CDR1 MDHEN, CDR2 SYDVKM. CDR3 length: 13 residues.

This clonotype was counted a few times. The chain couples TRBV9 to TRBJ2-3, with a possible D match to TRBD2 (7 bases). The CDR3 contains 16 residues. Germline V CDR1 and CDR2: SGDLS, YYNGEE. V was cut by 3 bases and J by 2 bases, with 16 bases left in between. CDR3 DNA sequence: TGTGCCAGCAGCGAAGGGGGGGGGATAATCACAGATACGCAGTATTTT. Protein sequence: CASSEGGGIITDTQYF.

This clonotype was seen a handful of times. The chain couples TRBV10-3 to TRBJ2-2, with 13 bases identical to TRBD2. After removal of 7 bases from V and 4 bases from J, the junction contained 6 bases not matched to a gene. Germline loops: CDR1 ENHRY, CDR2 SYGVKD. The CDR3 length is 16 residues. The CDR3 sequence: CAITWTSGSLTGELFF. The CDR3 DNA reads TGTGCCATCACCTGGACTAGCGGGAGTCTCACCGGGGAGCTGTTTTTT.

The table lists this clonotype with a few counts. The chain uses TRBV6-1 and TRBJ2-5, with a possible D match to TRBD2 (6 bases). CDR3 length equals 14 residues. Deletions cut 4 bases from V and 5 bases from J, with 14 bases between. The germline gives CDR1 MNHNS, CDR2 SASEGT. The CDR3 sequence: CASSGRLGSETQYF. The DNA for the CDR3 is TGTGCCAGCAGTGGACGACTAGGATCGGAGACCCAGTACTTC.

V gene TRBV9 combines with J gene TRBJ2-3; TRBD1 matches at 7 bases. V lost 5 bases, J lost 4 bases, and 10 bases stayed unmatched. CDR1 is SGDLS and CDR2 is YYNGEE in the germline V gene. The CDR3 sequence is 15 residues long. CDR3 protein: CASSEQGSGPDTQYF. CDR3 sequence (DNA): TGTGCCAGCAGTGAACAGGGGTCGGGGCCAGATACGCAGTATTTT.

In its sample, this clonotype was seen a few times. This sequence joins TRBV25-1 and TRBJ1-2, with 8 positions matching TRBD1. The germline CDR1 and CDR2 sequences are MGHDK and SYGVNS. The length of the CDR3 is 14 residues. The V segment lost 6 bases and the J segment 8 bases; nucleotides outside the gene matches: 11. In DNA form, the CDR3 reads TGTGCCAGCAGCTACGGGACAGGCCAGTCCGGCTACACCTTC. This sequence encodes CASSYGTGQSGYTF.